The rows below give T cell receptor beta chains drawn from one sample of a study of cytomegalovirus exposure and HLA in healthy donors. Data came from immunoSEQ multiplex PCR; TCRdb stores just in-frame clones and leaves some out. This sample has approximately 180,000 clones, with approximately 86% found just once. The material sequenced was PBMCs. These receptors came from a woman aged 18-29 years in good health and CMV-seronegative. The CDR3 runs from the conserved cysteine through the conserved F or W. D genes are given only for firm matches. Only part of the rows carry a size: once, few, many, or a class if the clone is expanded.

TRBJ1-1 | TRBV2 | . | . | CASWAFRNTEAFF | TGTGCCAGCTGGGCCTTTAGGAACACTGAAGCTTTCTTT
TRBJ1-4 | TRBV5-1 | . | . | CASSLRGGHEKLFF | TGCGCCAGCAGCTTACGGGGTGGGCATGAAAAACTGTTTTTT
TRBJ2-2 | TRBV15 | . | TRBD2 | CATSIVRGVAGELFF | TGTGCCACCAGCATCGTTCGGGGGGTTGCCGGGGAGCTGTTTTTT
TRBJ1-6 | TRBV21-1 | . | . | CASSRDSEGMGSPLHF | TGTGCCAGCAGCAGGGACAGTGAAGGGATGGGCTCACCCCTCCACTTT
TRBJ1-4 | TRBV6-6 | once | TRBD1 | CASTNRGPANEKLFF | TGTGCCAGCACCAACAGGGGGCCTGCTAATGAAAAACTGTTTTTT
TRBJ2-5 | TRBV13 | . | . | CASSLRRETQYF | TGTGCCAGCAGCTTGAGAAGAGAGACCCAGTACTTC
TRBJ1-2 | TRBV7-2 | . | . | CASSPRPTAGGYTF | TGTGCCAGCAGCCCCCGGCCAACCGCGGGTGGCTACACCTTC
TRBJ2-3 | TRBV5-1 | . | TRBD2 | CASSLGRGAPDTQYF | TGCGCCAGCAGCTTGGGGCGGGGGGCTCCCGATACGCAGTATTTT
TRBJ2-3 | TRBV7-9 | . | TRBD1 | CASSFRRTGGTDTQYF | TGTGCCAGCAGCTTCCGGAGGACAGGCGGCACAGATACGCAGTATTTT
TRBJ2-7 | TRBV2 | . | . | CASSEERRVYEQYF | TGTGCCAGCAGCGAGGAAAGGAGGGTCTACGAGCAGTACTTC
TRBJ2-4 | TRBV5-1 | . | TRBD2 | CASRLLAVMGNIQYF | TGCGCCAGCAGATTGCTAGCGGTGATGGGGAACATTCAGTACTTC
TRBJ2-1 | TRBV29-1 | once | . | CSVEGAEGYNEQFF | TGCAGCGTTGAAGGGGCGGAGGGCTACAATGAGCAGTTCTTC
TRBJ2-7 | TRBV11-2 | . | TRBD2 | CASSLGYLLAGVSYEQYF | TGTGCCAGCAGCTTAGGCTACCTACTAGCGGGCGTCTCCTACGAGCAGTACTTC
TRBJ2-5 | TRBV6-5 | . | TRBD1 | CASRSWDRGLETQYF | TGTGCCAGCAGGTCGTGGGACAGGGGTTTAGAGACCCAGTACTTC
TRBJ2-1 | TRBV30 | . | . | CAWSLNDEQFF | TGTGCCTGGAGCCTAAACGATGAGCAGTTCTTC
TRBJ2-1 | TRBV23-1 | . | . | CASSPHRISNEQFF | TGCGCCAGCAGTCCCCACAGGATCAGCAATGAGCAGTTCTTC
TRBJ2-6 | TRBV30 | . | . | CAWRVPTGPIPGANVLTF | TGTGCCTGGAGGGTCCCGACAGGCCCCATTCCTGGGGCCAACGTCCTGACTTTC
TRBJ2-7 | TRBV5-1 | . | . | CASSLERGVPYF | TGCGCCAGCAGCTTGGAAAGAGGCGTCCCGTACTTC
TRBJ2-7 | TRBV28 | . | . | CASSLFVYYEQYF | TGTGCCAGCAGTTTATTCGTGTACTACGAGCAGTACTTC
TRBJ2-3 | TRBV18 | . | TRBD2 | CASSRTSGDTDTQYF | TGTGCCAGCTCCAGGACTAGCGGGGACACAGATACGCAGTATTTT
TRBJ2-5 | TRBV19 | . | . | CASSIDNGVLETQYF | TGTGCCAGTAGTATAGATAACGGGGTTTTGGAGACCCAGTACTTC
TRBJ2-1 | TRBV6-5 | . | TRBD2 | CATRLAGSYNEQFF | TGTGCCACCCGACTAGCGGGAAGCTACAATGAGCAGTTCTTC
TRBJ1-1 | TRBV5-6 | . | TRBD1 | CASRQTGTTEAFF | TGTGCCAGCAGACAGACAGGGACCACTGAAGCTTTCTTT
TRBJ1-5 | TRBV7-2 | . | . | CASSLVGAGSNQPQHF | TGTGCCAGCAGCTTAGTAGGGGCCGGTAGCAATCAGCCCCAGCATTTT
TRBJ2-3 | TRBV11-3 | . | TRBD2 | CASSPGLAGATDTQYF | TGTGCCAGCAGCCCGGGACTAGCGGGGGCTACAGATACGCAGTATTTT
TRBJ2-2 | TRBV7-7 | . | TRBD2 | CASSLAGRAGELFF | TGTGCTAGCAGCTTAGCGGGCAGGGCCGGGGAGCTGTTTTTT
TRBJ1-1 | TRBV5-1 | . | . | CASCPGGGDNTEAFF | TGCGCCAGCTGCCCCGGGGGGGGTGATAACACTGAAGCTTTCTTT
TRBJ1-6 | TRBV14 | . | TRBD1 | CASSQPGTGRNSPLHF | TGTGCCAGCAGCCAACCGGGGACAGGAAGAAATTCACCCCTCCACTTT
TRBJ2-1 | TRBV7-2 | . | . | CASSLVGHNEQFF | TGTGCCAGCAGCTTAGTGGGCCACAATGAGCAGTTCTTC
TRBJ2-1 | TRBV11-3 | . | TRBD2 | CASSKTSGRNNEQFF | TGTGCCAGCAGCAAGACTAGCGGGCGAAACAATGAGCAGTTCTTC
TRBJ1-1 | TRBV7-6 | . | TRBD1 | CASSSADRMNTEAFF | TGTGCCAGCAGCTCTGCGGACAGGATGAACACTGAAGCTTTCTTT
TRBJ1-3 | TRBV25-1 | . | . | CASSSLGGAGNTIYF | TGTGCCAGCAGTAGCCTCGGAGGGGCTGGAAACACCATATATTTT
TRBJ1-3 | TRBV9 | . | TRBD1 | CASSVGTGGGSGNTIYF | TGTGCCAGCAGCGTAGGGACAGGGGGCGGCTCTGGAAACACCATATATTTT
TRBJ1-5 | TRBV4-1 | . | . | CASSQITGSGQPQHF | TGCGCCAGCAGCCAAATTACAGGTTCCGGTCAGCCCCAGCATTTT
TRBJ2-2 | TRBV7-8 | . | . | CASSRTSGELFF | TGTGCCAGCAGCCGGACAAGCGGGGAGCTGTTTTTT
TRBJ2-7 | TRBV5-1 | . | TRBD1 | CASSSQGQGAYEQYF | TGCGCCAGCAGCTCCCAAGGACAGGGGGCTTACGAGCAGTACTTC
TRBJ2-1 | TRBV15 | once | TRBD2 | CATSRMAGGHSEQFF | TGTGCCACCAGCAGAATGGCGGGGGGGCATAGTGAGCAGTTCTTC
TRBJ2-3 | TRBV6-5 | . | . | CASSYSNSRGDTQYF | TGTGCCAGCAGTTACTCGAATTCTCGGGGAGATACGCAGTATTTT
TRBJ2-7 | TRBV5-1 | once | . | CASSSTGSTYEQYF | TGCGCCAGCAGCTCAACAGGGAGCACCTACGAGCAGTACTTC
TRBJ1-1 | TRBV25-1 | . | TRBD1 | CASSEFGTGVMNTEAFF | TGTGCCAGCAGTGAATTTGGGACAGGGGTTATGAACACTGAAGCTTTCTTT
TRBJ1-4 | TRBV19 | . | . | CASSPTGPTNEKLFF | TGTGCCAGTAGTCCTACCGGTCCAACTAATGAAAAACTGTTTTTT
TRBJ2-2 | TRBV19 | . | . | CASSIVAGPGELFF | TGTGCCAGTAGTATAGTTGCGGGGCCCGGGGAGCTGTTTTTT
TRBJ1-2 | TRBV27 | . | . | CASRGAYGYTF | TGTGCCAGCAGAGGGGCCTATGGCTACACCTTC
TRBJ1-2 | TRBV5-1 | . | TRBD1 | CASSLDRGNGYTF | TGCGCCAGCAGCTTGGACAGGGGAAATGGCTACACCTTC
TRBJ2-5 | TRBV9 | . | TRBD2 | CASSVGRAGGETQYF | TGTGCCAGCAGCGTAGGAAGGGCCGGGGGGGAGACCCAGTACTTC
TRBJ1-2 | TRBV5-1 | . | . | CASSLAGLYGYTF | TGCGCCAGCAGCTTGGCAGGGTTGTATGGCTACACCTTC
TRBJ1-1 | TRBV18 | . | . | CASSPDLNTEAFF | TGTGCCAGCTCACCAGACTTGAACACTGAAGCTTTCTTT
TRBJ2-2 | TRBV10-3 | . | . | CAISEPRALRDGELFF | TGTGCCATCAGTGAGCCCCGAGCGCTCAGGGACGGGGAGCTGTTTTTT
TRBJ1-1 | TRBV4-1 | few | TRBD1 | CASSQDIGQGAIGTEAFF | TGCGCCAGCAGCCAAGATATAGGACAGGGGGCCATTGGGACTGAAGCTTTCTTT
TRBJ1-1 | TRBV6-1 | . | . | CASSLSTGINEAFF | TGTGCCAGCAGTTTATCGACAGGAATTAATGAAGCTTTCTTT
TRBJ2-2 | TRBV2 | . | . | CASLEGRELFF | TGTGCCAGCCTTGAGGGCCGGGAGCTGTTTTTT
TRBJ1-5 | TRBV21-1 | . | . | CAGRWGRDTHSNQPQHF | TGTGCCGGCAGGTGGGGCCGGGACACCCATAGCAATCAGCCCCAGCATTTT
TRBJ1-5 | TRBV7-2 | . | . | CASSFAVNNQPQHF | TGTGCCAGCAGCTTTGCGGTGAACAATCAGCCCCAGCATTTT
TRBJ1-5 | TRBV27 | . | . | CASSSNPYQPQHF | TGTGCCAGCAGTTCTAACCCCTATCAGCCCCAGCATTTT